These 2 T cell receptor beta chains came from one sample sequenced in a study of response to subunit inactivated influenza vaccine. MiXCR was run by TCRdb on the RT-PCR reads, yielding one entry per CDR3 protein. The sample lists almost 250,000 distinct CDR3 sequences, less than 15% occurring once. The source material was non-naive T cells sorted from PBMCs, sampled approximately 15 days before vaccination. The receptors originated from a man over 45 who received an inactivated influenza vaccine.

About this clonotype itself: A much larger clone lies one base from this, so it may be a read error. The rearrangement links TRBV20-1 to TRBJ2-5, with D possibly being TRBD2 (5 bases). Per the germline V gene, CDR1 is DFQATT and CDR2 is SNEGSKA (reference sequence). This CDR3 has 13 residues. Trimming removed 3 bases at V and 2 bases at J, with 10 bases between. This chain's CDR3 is CSARGRGQETQYF. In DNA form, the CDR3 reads TGCAGTGCTAGGGGCCGCGGGCAAGAGACCCAGTACTTC.

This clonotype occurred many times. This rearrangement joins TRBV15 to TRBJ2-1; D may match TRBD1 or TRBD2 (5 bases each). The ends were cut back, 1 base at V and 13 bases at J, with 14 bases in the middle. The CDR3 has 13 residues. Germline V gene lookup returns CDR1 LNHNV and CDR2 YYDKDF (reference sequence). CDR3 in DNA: TGTGCCACCAGCAGAGTGGCCGGGACCCGACAGTTCTTC. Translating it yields CATSRVAGTRQFF.